This record looks at one T cell receptor beta chain sequence and its context. Its antigen is as yet unknown. The data derive from a study of shared clonotypes between healthy human individuals. Findings and caveats of the study: Naive subsets usually exceeded memory subsets in estimated richness. Non-shared clonotypes showed lower generation probabilities than clonotypes common to all four donors.

Recent acute infections and vaccinations were absent in the healthy HIV-negative adult donors. Partitioning of CD4+ cells yielded a CD45RA+ naive subset and a CD45RA-negative memory subset. This CDR3 spans 12 amino acids. Trimming removed 8 bases at V and 4 bases at J, with 10 bases between. Germline CDR1 reads MNHNY; CDR2 reads SVGAGI (reference sequence). Clones were sequenced by immunoSEQ multiplex PCR, and TCRdb holds only the in-frame ones, with some missing. The sample carries about 2.4 million clones, 80% to 95% recorded once. The chain combines TRBV6-6 with TRBJ2-3; perhaps D is TRBD1 or TRBD2 (5 bases each). The receptor's source is a man aged 18 to 29 in good health. Some clones in this sample may be carry-over from other donors' samples. Sequenced input: naive CD4+ T cells from PBMCs. The subset here: CD45RA+ positively selected. CDR3 coding DNA: TGTGCCAGCGGGGGTGGGTCAGATACGCAGTATTTT. It yields the protein CASGGGSDTQYF.